A single TCR beta chain is shown here with its context. What it binds is not known. Spiking of synthetic TCR analog templates was performed in each PCR. TCRdb's table, derived via immunoSEQ multiplex PCR, lists solely in-frame clones and lacks some. The data hold about 76,000 clones, with around 84% observed a single time. Samples were collected from each patient before treatment and during treatment. Each patient gave between 1 and 8 of them in total. The data were taken from a study of PD-L1 blockade in urothelial cancer. Findings of the study overall: Better survival was predicted when blood TCR clonality before treatment fell below the median.

V gave up 3 bases and J gave up 0 bases, with 9 bases separating them. The CDR3 is 15 residues long. Germline-derived CDR1 and CDR2 are SGHAT and FQNNGV. This chain uses TRBV11-2 with TRBJ2-1, with D perhaps matching TRBD2 (6 bases). Sequences were derived from PBMCs, sampled around atezolizumab (anti-PD-L1) treatment. The source is a man aged 65 to 85 with urothelial cancer. The CDR3 sequence: CASSFNGGSYNEQFF. CDR3 nucleotide sequence: TGTGCCAGCAGCTTTAACGGGGGCTCCTACAATGAGCAGTTCTTC.